This T cell receptor (beta chain) was profiled in a study of breast tumors, draining lymph nodes, adjacent tissues. Notes on the study in general: Findings are consistent with lymph node origin and intratumoral expansion of most tumor T cells. The lymph node origin of tumor T cells was framed as consistent with a hypothesis, not demonstrated. Tumors had less TCR diversity than lymph nodes, more than nontumor tissue.

This clonotype was seen at least ten times. The target antigen is unknown. TCRdb called the multiplex PCR reads again in MiXCR, with one record for every CDR3 protein. The top ten clones hold about 49% of a sample with about 13,000 distinct CDR3 sequences, approximately 62% of them seen once. The CDR3 length is 15 residues. Trimming stripped 6 bases from V and 1 base from J, with 13 bases between. Germline CDR1 and CDR2: MNHEY and SVGEGT. The sample taken for sequencing was tumor-adjacent breast tissue. This TCR derives from a female donor with breast cancer. Some clones in this sample may be carry-over from other donors' samples. This chain uses TRBV6-2 or TRBV6-3 with TRBJ1-5; D call uncertain. The CDR3 region is CASRPHADSNQPQHF. The CDR3 nucleotides read TGTGCCAGCAGACCCCATGCAGACAGCAATCAGCCCCAGCATTTT.